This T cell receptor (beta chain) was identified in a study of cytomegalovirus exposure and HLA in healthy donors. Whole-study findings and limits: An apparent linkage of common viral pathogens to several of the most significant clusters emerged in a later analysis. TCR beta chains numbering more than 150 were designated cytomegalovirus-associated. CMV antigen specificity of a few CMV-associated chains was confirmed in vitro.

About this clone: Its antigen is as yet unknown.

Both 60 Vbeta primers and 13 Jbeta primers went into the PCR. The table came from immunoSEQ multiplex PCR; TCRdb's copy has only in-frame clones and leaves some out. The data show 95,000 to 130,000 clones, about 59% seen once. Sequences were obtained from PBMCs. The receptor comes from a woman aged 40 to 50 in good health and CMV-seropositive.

The CDR3 sequence is CASTTGPGGQETQYF. CDR3 DNA sequence: TGTGCCAGCACCACGGGACCAGGGGGCCAAGAGACCCAGTACTTC. The chain couples TRBV5-4 to TRBJ2-5; 7 positions match TRBD1. CDR1 and CDR2 from the germline V gene are SGHNT and YYREEE (reference sequence). After removal of 6 bases from V and 1 base from J, the junction contained 9 bases not matched to a gene. The length of the CDR3 is 15 residues.